Described below is a single T cell receptor beta chain sequence and its context. This clonotype has a handful of counts. Its antigen remains undetermined. Base qualities are not at hand, and no much larger clone is one base apart. The V and J ends are trimmed by 6 bases and 5 bases, leaving 25 bases between them. The germline V gene encodes CDR1 DFQATT and CDR2 SNEGSKA (reference sequence). From cysteine to phenylalanine, the CDR3 is 16 amino acids long. This entry keeps only the CDR3 DNA: 48 bases, framed from base 1. The library was produced with RT-PCR. These reads were obtained on an Illumina HiSeq 2500. TCRdb reprocessed the public reads (quality trimming at Q25 with fastp, clone calling with MiXCR) and kept in-frame beta chains. When rows share a CDR3 protein, they turn into one entry using the most common DNA and genes. This sample gives roughly 160,000 distinct CDR3 sequences in total; roughly 10% of them show up just once. Of the sample, roughly 33% is held by the ten largest clones.

This record belongs to a study of response to subunit inactivated influenza vaccine (dated by TCRdb to 2016 to 2019). For the wider study: The study used deep quantitative T cell receptor repertoire profiling to track responses to a trivalent subunit inactivated influenza vaccine.

The paper's findings and limits, for the study overall: The authors suggested that each seasonal influenza vaccination may recruit only a limited number of new T cells.

The receptor comes from a man aged 45-69 years who received an inactivated influenza vaccine. Donor details come from another sample of the same person, matched by shared clones. The rearrangement joined TRBV20-1 to TRBJ1-1; a confident D gene designation cannot be given. This material consisted of CD8+ T cells sorted from PBMCs, taken roughly 24 months after vaccination. The CDR3 region has the sequence CSAPDLEGRSRTEAFF. The base sequence is TGCAGTGCCCCCGACCTGGAAGGGCGCTCCAGGACTGAAGCTTTCTTT.